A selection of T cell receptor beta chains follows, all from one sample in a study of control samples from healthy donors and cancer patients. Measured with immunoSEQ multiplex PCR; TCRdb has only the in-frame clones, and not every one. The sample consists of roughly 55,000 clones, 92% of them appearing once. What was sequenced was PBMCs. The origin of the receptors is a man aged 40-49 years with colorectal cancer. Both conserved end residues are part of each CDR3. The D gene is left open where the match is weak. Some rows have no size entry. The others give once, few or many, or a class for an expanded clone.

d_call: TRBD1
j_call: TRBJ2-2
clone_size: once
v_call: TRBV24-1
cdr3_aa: CATSDFPDRAGTGELFF
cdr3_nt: TGTGCCACCAGTGATTTCCCGGACAGGGCCGGGACCGGGGAGCTGTTTTTT

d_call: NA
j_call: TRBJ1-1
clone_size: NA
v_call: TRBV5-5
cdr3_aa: CASSFQPQGPTEAFF
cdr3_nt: TGTGCCAGCAGCTTCCAACCTCAGGGGCCCACTGAAGCTTTCTTT

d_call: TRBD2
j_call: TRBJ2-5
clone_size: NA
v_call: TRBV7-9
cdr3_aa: CASSLSGGQETQYF
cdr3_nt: TGTGCCAGCAGCTTGAGCGGGGGCCAAGAGACCCAGTACTTC

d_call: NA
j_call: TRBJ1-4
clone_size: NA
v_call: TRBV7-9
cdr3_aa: CASSYRQDNEKLFF
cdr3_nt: TGTGCCAGCAGCTATCGACAGGATAATGAAAAACTGTTTTTT

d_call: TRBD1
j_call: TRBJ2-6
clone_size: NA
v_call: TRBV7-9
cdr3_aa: CASTGQGSSGANVLTF
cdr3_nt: TGTGCCAGCACTGGACAGGGCAGCTCTGGGGCCAACGTCCTGACTTTC

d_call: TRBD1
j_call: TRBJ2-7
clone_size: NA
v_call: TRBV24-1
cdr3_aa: CATSAPAGTGDSYEQYF
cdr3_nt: TGTGCCACCAGTGCCCCTGCAGGGACAGGGGATTCCTACGAGCAGTACTTC

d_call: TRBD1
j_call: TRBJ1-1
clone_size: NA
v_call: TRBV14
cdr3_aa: CASSQGTAWFTEAFF
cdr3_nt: TGTGCCAGCAGCCAGGGGACAGCCTGGTTCACTGAAGCTTTCTTT

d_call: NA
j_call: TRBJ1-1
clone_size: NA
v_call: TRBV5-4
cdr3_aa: CASSSRGSLNTEAFF
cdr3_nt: TGTGCCAGCAGCTCCCGGGGGAGTTTGAACACTGAAGCTTTCTTT

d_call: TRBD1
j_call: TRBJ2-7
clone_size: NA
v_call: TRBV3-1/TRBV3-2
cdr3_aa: CASSQAGGVYEQYF
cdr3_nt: TGTGCCAGCAGCCAAGCAGGGGGCGTCTACGAGCAGTACTTC

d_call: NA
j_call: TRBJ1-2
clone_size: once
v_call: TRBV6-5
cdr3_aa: CASNAPFQRGYTF
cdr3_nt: TGTGCCAGCAACGCCCCCTTCCAACGGGGCTACACCTTC

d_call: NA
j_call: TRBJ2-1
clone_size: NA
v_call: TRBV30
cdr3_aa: CAWSVSFYNEQFF
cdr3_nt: TGTGCCTGGAGTGTTTCGTTCTACAATGAGCAGTTCTTC

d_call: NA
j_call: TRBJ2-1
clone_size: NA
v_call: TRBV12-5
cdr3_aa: CASGLARRAAGEQFF
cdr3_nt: TGTGCTAGTGGTTTAGCCCGCCGAGCGGCGGGTGAGCAGTTCTTC

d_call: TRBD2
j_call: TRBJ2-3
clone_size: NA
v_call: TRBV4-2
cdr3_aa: CASSFTSGGADTQYF
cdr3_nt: TGTGCCAGCAGCTTTACTAGCGGGGGGGCAGATACGCAGTATTTT

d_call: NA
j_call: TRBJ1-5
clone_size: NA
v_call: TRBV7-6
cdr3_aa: CASSLSALGNQPQHF
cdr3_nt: TGTGCCAGCAGCTTATCAGCCCTGGGGAATCAGCCCCAGCATTTT

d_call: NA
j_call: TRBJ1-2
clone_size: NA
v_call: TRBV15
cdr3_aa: CATSRDGGTYGYTF
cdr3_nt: TGTGCCACCAGCAGAGATGGTGGCACCTATGGCTACACCTTC

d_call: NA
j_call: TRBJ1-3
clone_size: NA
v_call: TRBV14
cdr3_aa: CASTNSGTPSTIYF
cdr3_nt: TGTGCCAGCACCAACTCCGGGACGCCCTCCACCATATATTTT

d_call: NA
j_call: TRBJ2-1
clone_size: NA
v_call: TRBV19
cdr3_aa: CASSTYNEQFF
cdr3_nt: TGTGCCAGTAGTACATACAATGAGCAGTTCTTC

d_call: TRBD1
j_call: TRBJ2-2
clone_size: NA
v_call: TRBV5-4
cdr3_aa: CASSNPTGFGTGELFF
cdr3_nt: TGTGCCAGCAGCAACCCGACAGGGTTTGGCACCGGGGAGCTGTTTTTT

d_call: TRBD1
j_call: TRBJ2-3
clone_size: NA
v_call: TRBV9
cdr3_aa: CASSRAYGTASTDTQYF
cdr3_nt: TGTGCCAGCAGCAGAGCCTACGGGACAGCTAGCACAGATACGCAGTATTTT

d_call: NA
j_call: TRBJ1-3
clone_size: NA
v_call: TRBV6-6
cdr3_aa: CASSRLRGGERNTIYF
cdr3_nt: TGTGCCAGCAGCCGCCTTAGGGGGGGCGAGAGAAACACCATATATTTT

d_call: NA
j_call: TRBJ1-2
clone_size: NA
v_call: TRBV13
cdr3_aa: CASSSRATSSSYGYTF
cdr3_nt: TGTGCCAGCAGCAGTAGGGCAACGAGTAGTAGCTATGGCTACACCTTC

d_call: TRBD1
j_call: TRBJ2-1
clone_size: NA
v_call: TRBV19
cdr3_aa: CASSIGRTGRNNEQFF
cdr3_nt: TGTGCCAGTAGTATAGGTAGGACAGGGCGAAACAATGAGCAGTTCTTC

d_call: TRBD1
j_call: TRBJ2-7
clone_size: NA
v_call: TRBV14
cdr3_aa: CASSHTSQGGYEQYF
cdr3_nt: TGTGCCAGCAGCCATACATCACAGGGGGGTTACGAGCAGTACTTC

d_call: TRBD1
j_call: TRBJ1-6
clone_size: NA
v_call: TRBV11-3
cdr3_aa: CASSPTPTGVNSPLHF
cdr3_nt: TGTGCCAGCAGCCCCACCCCGACAGGGGTTAATTCACCCCTCCACTTT

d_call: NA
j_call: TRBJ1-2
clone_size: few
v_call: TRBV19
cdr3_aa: CASSISGPYGYTF
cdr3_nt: TGTGCCAGTAGTATTTCAGGTCCCTATGGCTACACCTTC

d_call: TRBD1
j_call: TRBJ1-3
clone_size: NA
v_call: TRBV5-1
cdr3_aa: CASSLAGGAKNSGNTIYF
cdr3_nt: TGCGCCAGCAGCTTGGCAGGGGGGGCCAAAAACTCTGGAAACACCATATATTTT

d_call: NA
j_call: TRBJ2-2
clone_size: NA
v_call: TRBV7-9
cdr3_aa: CASSATRDGRGELFF
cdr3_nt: TGTGCCAGCAGCGCCACCCGGGACGGCCGAGGGGAGCTGTTTTTT

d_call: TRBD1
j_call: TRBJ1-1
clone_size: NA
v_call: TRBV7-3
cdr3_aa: CASSLSTGGLAEAFF
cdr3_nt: TGTGCCAGCAGCTTAAGCACAGGGGGCTTGGCTGAAGCTTTCTTT

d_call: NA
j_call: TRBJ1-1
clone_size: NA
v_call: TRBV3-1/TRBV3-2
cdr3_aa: CASSQVVGRAEAFF
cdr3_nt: TGTGCCAGCAGCCAAGTTGTGGGGAGGGCTGAAGCTTTCTTT

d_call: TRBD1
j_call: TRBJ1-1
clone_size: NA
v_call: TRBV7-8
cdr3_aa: CASSLDRGTGGEAFF
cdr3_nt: TGTGCCAGCAGCTTAGACCGAGGGACAGGGGGTGAAGCTTTCTTT

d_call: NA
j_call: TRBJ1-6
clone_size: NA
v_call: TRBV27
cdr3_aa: CASSPAGGGNSPLHF
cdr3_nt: TGTGCCAGCAGCCCCGCGGGGGGGGGAAATTCACCCCTCCACTTT

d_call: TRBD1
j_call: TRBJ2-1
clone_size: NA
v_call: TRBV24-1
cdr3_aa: CATSDPPDREQFF
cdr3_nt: TGTGCCACCAGTGATCCTCCGGACAGGGAACAGTTCTTC

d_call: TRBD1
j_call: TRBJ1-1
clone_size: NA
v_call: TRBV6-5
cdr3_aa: CASSYSWTGRATEAFF
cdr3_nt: TGTGCCAGCAGTTACTCGTGGACAGGGAGGGCCACTGAAGCTTTCTTT

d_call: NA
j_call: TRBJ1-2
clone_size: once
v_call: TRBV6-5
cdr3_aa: CASSYSIVYSDYGYTF
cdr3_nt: TGTGCCAGCAGTTACTCGATAGTATACAGCGACTATGGCTACACCTTC

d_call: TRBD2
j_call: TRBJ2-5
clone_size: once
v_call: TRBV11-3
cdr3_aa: CASSLSGGYQETQYF
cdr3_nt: TGTGCCAGCAGCTTATCGGGGGGGTACCAAGAGACCCAGTACTTC

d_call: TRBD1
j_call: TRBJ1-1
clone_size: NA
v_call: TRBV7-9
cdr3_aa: CASSFSGTANTEAFF
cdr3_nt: TGTGCCAGCAGCTTCTCCGGGACAGCGAACACTGAAGCTTTCTTT

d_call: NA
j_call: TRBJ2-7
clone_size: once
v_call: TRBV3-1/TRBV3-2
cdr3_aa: CASSQDFGSYEQYF
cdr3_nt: TGTGCCAGCAGCCAAGATTTCGGCAGCTACGAGCAGTACTTC

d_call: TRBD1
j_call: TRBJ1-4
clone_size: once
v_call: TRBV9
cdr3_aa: CASSPQGAPNEKLFF
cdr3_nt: TGTGCCAGCAGCCCCCAGGGGGCACCTAATGAAAAACTGTTTTTT

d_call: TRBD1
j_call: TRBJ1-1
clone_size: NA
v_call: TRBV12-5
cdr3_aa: CASGGDSASEAFF
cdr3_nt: TGTGCTAGTGGGGGGGACAGCGCTTCAGAAGCTTTCTTT

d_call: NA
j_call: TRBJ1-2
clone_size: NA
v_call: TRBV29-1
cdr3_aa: CSVKGQRLGYGYTF
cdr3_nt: TGCAGCGTTAAAGGACAGCGCCTGGGATATGGCTACACCTTC

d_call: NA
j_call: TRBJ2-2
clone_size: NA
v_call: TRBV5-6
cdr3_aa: CASSLGTTTGELFF
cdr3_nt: TGTGCCAGCAGCTTAGGGACAACTACCGGGGAGCTGTTTTTT

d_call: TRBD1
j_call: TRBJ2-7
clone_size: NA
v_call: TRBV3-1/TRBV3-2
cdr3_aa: CASRAGGTSEQYF
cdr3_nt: TGTGCCAGCAGGGCAGGGGGCACTTCCGAGCAGTACTTC

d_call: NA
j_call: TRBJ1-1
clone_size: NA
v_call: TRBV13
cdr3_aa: CASGGLVLNTEAFF
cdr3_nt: TGTGCCAGCGGGGGACTCGTGTTGAACACTGAAGCTTTCTTT

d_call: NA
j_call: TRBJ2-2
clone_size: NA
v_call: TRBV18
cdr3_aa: CASSRSAVTGELFF
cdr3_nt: TGTGCCAGCTCAAGGTCGGCCGTCACCGGGGAGCTGTTTTTT

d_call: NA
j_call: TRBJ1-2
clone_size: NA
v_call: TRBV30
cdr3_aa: CAWSVHGGDYYGYTF
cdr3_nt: TGTGCCTGGAGTGTACACGGGGGGGACTACTATGGCTACACCTTC

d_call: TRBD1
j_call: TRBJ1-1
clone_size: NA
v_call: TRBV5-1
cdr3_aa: CASSLEDRGSTEAFF
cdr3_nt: TGCGCCAGCAGCTTGGAGGACAGGGGTAGCACTGAAGCTTTCTTT

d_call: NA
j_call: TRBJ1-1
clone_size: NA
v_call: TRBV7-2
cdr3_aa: CASSEGGFRYTEAFF
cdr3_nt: TGTGCCAGCAGCGAGGGGGGTTTTCGGTACACTGAAGCTTTCTTT

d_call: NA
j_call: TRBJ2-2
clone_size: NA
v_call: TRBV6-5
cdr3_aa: CASQRLNTGELFF
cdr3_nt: TGTGCCAGCCAACGGCTGAACACCGGGGAGCTGTTTTTT